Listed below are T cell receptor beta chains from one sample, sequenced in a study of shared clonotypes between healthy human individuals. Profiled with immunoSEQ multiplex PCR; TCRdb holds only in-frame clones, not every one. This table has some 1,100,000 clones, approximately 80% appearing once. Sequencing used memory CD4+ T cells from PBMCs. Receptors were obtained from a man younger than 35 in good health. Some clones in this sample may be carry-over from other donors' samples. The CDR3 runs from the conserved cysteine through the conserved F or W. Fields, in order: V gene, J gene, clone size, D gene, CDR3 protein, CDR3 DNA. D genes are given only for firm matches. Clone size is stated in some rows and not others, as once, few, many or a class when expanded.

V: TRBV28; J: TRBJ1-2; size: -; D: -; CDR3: CASNVYQGNYGYTF; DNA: TGTGCCAGCAATGTGTACCAGGGAAATTATGGCTACACCTTC
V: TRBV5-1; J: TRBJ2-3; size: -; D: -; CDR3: CASSLASGRRSTDTQYF; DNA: TGCGCCAGCAGCTTGGCTTCAGGCAGAAGAAGCACAGATACGCAGTATTTT
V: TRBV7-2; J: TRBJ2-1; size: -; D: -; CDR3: CASSNSGQGLPGNEQFF; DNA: TGTGCCAGCAGTAATAGCGGACAAGGTTTGCCGGGCAATGAGCAGTTCTTC
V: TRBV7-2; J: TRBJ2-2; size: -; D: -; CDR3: CASSFGGTMNTGELFF; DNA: TGTGCCAGCAGCTTCGGCGGGACCATGAACACCGGGGAGCTGTTTTTT
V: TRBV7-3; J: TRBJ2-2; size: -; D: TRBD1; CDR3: CASSIGQGLAGELFF; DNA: TGTGCCAGCAGCATCGGACAGGGTTTGGCCGGGGAGCTGTTTTTT
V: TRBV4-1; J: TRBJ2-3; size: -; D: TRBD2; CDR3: CASSQSGLAGVSDTQYF; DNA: TGCGCCAGCAGCCAATCGGGACTAGCGGGAGTGTCAGATACGCAGTATTTT
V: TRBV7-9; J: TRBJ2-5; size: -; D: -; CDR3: CASSWGAKETQYF; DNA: TGTGCCAGCAGCTGGGGGGCGAAAGAGACCCAGTACTTC
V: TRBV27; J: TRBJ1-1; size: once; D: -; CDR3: CASSFFASGRTNTEAFF; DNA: TGTGCCAGCAGTTTTTTCGCATCCGGAAGGACAAACACTGAAGCTTTCTTT
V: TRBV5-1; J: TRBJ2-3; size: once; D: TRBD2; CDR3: CASSLALTTGLAVSTDTQYF; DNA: TGCGCCAGCAGCTTGGCCCTAACTACGGGACTAGCGGTTAGCACAGATACGCAGTATTTT
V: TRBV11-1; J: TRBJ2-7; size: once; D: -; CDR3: CASSRGTRSYEQYF; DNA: TGTGCCAGCAGCCGCGGGACTCGGTCCTACGAGCAGTACTTC
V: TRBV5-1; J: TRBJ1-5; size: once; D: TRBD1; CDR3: CASSLGTGGSNQPQHF; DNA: TGCGCCAGCAGCTTGGGGACAGGGGGCTCGAACCAGCCCCAGCATTTT
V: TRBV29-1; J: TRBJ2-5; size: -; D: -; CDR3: CSVVGREETQYF; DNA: TGCAGCGTTGTAGGCAGGGAGGAGACCCAGTACTTC
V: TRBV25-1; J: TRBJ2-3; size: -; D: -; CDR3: CASRKMAGAGTDTQYF; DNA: TGTGCCAGCAGGAAGATGGCAGGGGCCGGCACAGATACGCAGTATTTT
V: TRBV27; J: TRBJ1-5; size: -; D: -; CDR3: CASSFQGQGQPQHF; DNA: TGTGCCAGCAGTTTCCAGGGGCAGGGGCAGCCCCAGCATTTT
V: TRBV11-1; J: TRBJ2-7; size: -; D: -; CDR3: CASTQLGAEAYEQYF; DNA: TGTGCCAGCACCCAGCTAGGAGCGGAAGCCTACGAGCAGTACTTC
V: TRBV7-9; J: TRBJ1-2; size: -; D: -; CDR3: CASSARQTDYGYTF; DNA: TGTGCCAGCAGCGCTCGACAGACCGACTATGGCTACACCTTC
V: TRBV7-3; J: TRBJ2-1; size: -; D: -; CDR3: CASSPRTGTDYNEQFF; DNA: TGTGCCAGCAGCCCTAGGACGGGGACTGACTACAATGAGCAGTTCTTC
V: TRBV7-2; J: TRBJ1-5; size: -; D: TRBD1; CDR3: CASSFGGRGWISNQPQHF; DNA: TGTGCCAGCAGCTTCGGGGGCAGGGGGTGGATTAGCAATCAGCCCCAGCATTTT
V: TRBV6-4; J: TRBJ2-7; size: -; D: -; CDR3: CASKGGAISYEQYF; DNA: TGTGCCAGCAAGGGGGGGGCGATTTCCTACGAGCAGTACTTC
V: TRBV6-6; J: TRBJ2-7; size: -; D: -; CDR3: CASRPERATREQYF; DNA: TGTGCCAGCAGGCCAGAAAGGGCGACTCGGGAGCAGTACTTC
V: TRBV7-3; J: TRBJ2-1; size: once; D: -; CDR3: CASSLSGAYYNEQFF; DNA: TGTGCCAGCAGCTTAAGCGGCGCGTACTACAATGAGCAGTTCTTC
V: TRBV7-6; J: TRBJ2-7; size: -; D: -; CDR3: CASSLEPGGAYEQYF; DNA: TGTGCCAGCAGCTTAGAGCCAGGGGGGGCCTACGAGCAGTACTTC
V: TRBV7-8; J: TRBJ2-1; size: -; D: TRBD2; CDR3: CASSLGQGVTSGRDEQFF; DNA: TGTGCCAGCAGCTTGGGACAGGGGGTCACTAGCGGGAGGGATGAGCAGTTCTTC
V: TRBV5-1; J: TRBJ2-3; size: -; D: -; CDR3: CASSLAGRSTQYF; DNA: TGCGCCAGCAGCTTGGCAGGCCGGAGTACGCAGTATTTT
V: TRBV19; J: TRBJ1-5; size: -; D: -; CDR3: CASSVGVSQPQHF; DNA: TGTGCCAGCAGCGTCGGGGTGTCTCAGCCCCAGCATTTT
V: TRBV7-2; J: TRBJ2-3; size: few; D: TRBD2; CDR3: CASSPASGRLTDTQYF; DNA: TGTGCCAGCAGCCCCGCGAGCGGGAGGCTCACAGATACGCAGTATTTT
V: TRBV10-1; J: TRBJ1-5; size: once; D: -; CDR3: CANSGVNRPQHF; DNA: TGCGCCAATTCAGGGGTGAACAGGCCCCAGCATTTT
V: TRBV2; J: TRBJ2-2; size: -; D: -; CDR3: CASSELVPANTGELFF; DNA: TGTGCCAGCAGTGAACTAGTCCCCGCGAACACCGGGGAGCTGTTTTTT
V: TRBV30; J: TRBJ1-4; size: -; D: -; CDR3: CAWRGTNEKLFF; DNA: TGTGCCTGGAGGGGTACTAATGAAAAACTGTTTTTT
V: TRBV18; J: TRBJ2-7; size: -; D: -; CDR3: CASSLGPGPQTPYEQYF; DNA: TGTGCCAGCTCACTCGGACCGGGACCGCAGACCCCCTACGAGCAGTACTTC
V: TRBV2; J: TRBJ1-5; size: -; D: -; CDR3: CASSVSGGLSNQPQHF; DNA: TGTGCCAGCAGTGTTTCGGGCGGACTTAGCAATCAGCCCCAGCATTTT
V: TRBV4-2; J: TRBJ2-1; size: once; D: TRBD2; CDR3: CASSLRLAGGVGGSYNEQFF; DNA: TGTGCCAGCAGCCTCCGACTAGCGGGAGGGGTTGGAGGCTCCTACAATGAGCAGTTCTTC
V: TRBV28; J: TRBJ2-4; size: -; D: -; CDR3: CASSPGLAKNIQYF; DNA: TGTGCCAGCAGTCCGGGACTAGCCAAAAACATTCAGTACTTC
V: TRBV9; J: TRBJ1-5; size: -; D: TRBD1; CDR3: CASSAGDSLNQPQHF; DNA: TGTGCCAGCAGCGCCGGGGACAGCCTAAATCAGCCCCAGCATTTT
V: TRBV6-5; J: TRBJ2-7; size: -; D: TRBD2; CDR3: CASSRTSGRYEQYF; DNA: TGTGCCAGCAGTCGGACTAGCGGGAGGTACGAGCAGTACTTC
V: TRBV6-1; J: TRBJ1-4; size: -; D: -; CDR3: CASSEIGLRANEKLFF; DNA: TGTGCCAGCAGTGAAATAGGGTTGAGAGCTAATGAAAAACTGTTTTTT
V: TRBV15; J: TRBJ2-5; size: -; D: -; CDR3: CATSRVPSGLQETQYF; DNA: TGTGCCACCAGCAGAGTACCCAGCGGCCTACAAGAGACCCAGTACTTC
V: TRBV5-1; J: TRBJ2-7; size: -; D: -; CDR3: CASSLEMDEQYF; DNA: TGCGCCAGCAGCTTGGAGATGGACGAGCAGTACTTC
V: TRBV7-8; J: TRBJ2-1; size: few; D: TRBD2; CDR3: CASSMLAANEQFF; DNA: TGTGCCAGCAGCATGCTAGCGGCCAATGAGCAGTTCTTC
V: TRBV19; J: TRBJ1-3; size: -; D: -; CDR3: CASSIGPSGNTIYF; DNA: TGTGCCAGTAGTATAGGACCCTCTGGAAACACCATATATTTT
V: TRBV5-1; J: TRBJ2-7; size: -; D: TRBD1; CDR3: CASSWDRGPYEQYF; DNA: TGCGCCAGCAGCTGGGACAGGGGGCCCTACGAGCAGTACTTC
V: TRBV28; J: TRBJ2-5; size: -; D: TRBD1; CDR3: CASSSWDRVPDF; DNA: TGTGCCAGCAGCTCTTGGGACAGAGTCCCGGACTTC
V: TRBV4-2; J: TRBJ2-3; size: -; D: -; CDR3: CASSQDLLAPLDTQYF; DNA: TGTGCCAGCAGCCAAGATCTCCTAGCGCCGTTGGATACGCAGTATTTT
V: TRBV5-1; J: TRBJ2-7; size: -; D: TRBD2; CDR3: CASSLGMGLMSSYEQYF; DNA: TGCGCCAGCAGCTTGGGAATGGGACTAATGAGCTCCTACGAGCAGTACTTC
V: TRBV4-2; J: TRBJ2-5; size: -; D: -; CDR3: CASSPGVRRTQETQYF; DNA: TGTGCCAGCAGCCCAGGGGTGCGCCGTACCCAAGAGACCCAGTACTTC
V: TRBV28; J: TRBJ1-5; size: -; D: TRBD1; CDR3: CASSFPGGGSNQPQHF; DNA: TGTGCCAGCAGTTTCCCAGGGGGAGGTAGCAATCAGCCCCAGCATTTT
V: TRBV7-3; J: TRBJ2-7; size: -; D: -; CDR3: CASQLADEQYF; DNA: TGTGCTTCTCAACTGGCGGACGAGCAGTACTTC
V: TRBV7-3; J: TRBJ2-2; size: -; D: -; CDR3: CASSLFGGTNTGELFF; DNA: TGTGCCAGCAGCTTATTTGGCGGGACGAACACCGGGGAGCTGTTTTTT
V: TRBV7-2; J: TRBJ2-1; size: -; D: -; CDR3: CASSLGPGGSYNEQFF; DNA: TGTGCCAGCAGCTTAGGTCCAGGAGGATCCTACAATGAGCAGTTCTTC
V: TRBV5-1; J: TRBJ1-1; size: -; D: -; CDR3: CASSVGWVTEAFF; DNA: TGCGCCAGCAGTGTCGGGTGGGTCACTGAAGCTTTCTTT
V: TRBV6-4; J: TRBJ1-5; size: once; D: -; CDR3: CASSDTGGPVNSNQPQHF; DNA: TGTGCCAGCAGTGACACGGGGGGTCCGGTCAATAGCAATCAGCCCCAGCATTTT
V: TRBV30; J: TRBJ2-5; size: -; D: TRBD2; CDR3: CAWSPLAGVLETQYF; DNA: TGTGCCTGGAGCCCCCTAGCGGGAGTGCTGGAGACCCAGTACTTC
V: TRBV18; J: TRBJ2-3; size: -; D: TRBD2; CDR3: CASSPPGSGGSTDTQYF; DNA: TGTGCCAGCTCACCCCCCGGCAGCGGGGGAAGCACAGATACGCAGTATTTT
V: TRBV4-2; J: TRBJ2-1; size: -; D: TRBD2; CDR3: CASSRLSGSQNEQFF; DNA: TGTGCCAGCAGTCGCCTAAGCGGGAGTCAGAATGAGCAGTTCTTC
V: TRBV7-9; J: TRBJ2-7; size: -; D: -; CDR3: CASSLERPGHNSYEQYF; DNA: TGTGCCAGCAGCTTAGAACGGCCAGGACATAACTCCTACGAGCAGTACTTC
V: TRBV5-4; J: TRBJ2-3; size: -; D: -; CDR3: CASSFAGTGGTQYF; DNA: TGTGCCAGCAGCTTTGCCGGGACTGGGGGAACGCAGTATTTT
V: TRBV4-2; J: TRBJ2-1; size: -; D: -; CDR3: CASSQEGNIGEQFF; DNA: TGTGCCAGCAGCCAAGAGGGGAACATTGGGGAGCAGTTCTTC